This T cell receptor beta chain was profiled in a study of CD4 and CD8 cells across lung adenocarcinoma regions listed by TCRdb under 2018. Context from the whole study: Intratumor heterogeneity of the T cell receptor repertoire was examined by comparing tumor centers with tumor margins.

The donors were patients who had localized lung adenocarcinoma, which is a subtype of non-small cell lung cancer. The margins of localized lung adenocarcinomas were where the samples came from. CD4+ T cells from tumor tissue were profiled separately from CD8+ T cells for TCR repertoire analysis. Sequences MNHNS (CDR1) and SASEGT (CDR2) are obtained from the germline V gene. V gives up 4 bases and J gives up 8 bases, and the segment between their germline ends measures 18 bases. From the cysteine through the phenylalanine, the CDR3 covers 15 amino acids. The retained sequence is limited to the CDR3, 45 bases, with the frame set at the first base. The library was obtained by PCR. Sequencing took place on a HiSeq X Ten. The raw public reads went through TCRdb reprocessing: fastp at Q25, MiXCR clone calling, in-frame beta chains kept. Merged by CDR3 protein, the rows form single entries marked with the most common genes and DNA. The table for this sample lists about 5,200 distinct CDR3 sequences; 40% to 60% of them were counted only once. 15% to 20% of the sample is held by the ten biggest clonotypes.

By share, this clonotype ranks as medium-sized (0.01 to 0.1%). Its target antigen remains unknown. No base quality information exists; no much larger clone differs at one position. The chain is encoded by TRBV6-1 joined to TRBJ2-1; TRBD2 could be the D gene, as 6 bases match. The sample taken for sequencing was CD4+ T cells from the margin of a lung tumor. Per the publication, the cell subset or site label means: tumor margin region. The clonotype comes from a male donor with lung adenocarcinoma. The CD4 and CD8 labels of this study may be unreliable. The CDR3 amino acid sequence is: CASSAPGRGIDEQFF. The DNA sequence is given as TGTGCCAGCAGTGCTCCGGGACGGGGGATTGATGAGCAGTTCTTC.